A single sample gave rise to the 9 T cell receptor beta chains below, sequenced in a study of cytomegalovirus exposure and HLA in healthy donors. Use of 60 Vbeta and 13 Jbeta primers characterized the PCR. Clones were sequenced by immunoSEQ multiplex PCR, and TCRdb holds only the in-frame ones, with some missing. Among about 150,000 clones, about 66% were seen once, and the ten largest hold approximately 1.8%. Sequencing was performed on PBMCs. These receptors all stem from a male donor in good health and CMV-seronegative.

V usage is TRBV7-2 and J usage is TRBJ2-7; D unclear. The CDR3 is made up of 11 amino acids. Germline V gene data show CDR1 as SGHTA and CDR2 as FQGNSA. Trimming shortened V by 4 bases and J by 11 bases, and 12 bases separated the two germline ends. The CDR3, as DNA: TGTGCCAGCAGCTCCAGATTAAATAAGTACTTC. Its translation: CASSSRLNKYF.

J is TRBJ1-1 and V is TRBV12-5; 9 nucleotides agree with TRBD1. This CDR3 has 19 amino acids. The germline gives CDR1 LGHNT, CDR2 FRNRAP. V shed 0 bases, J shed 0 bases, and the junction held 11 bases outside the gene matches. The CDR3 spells CASGLVRGQGPYMNTEAFF. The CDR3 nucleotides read TGTGCTAGTGGTTTGGTACGAGGACAGGGGCCATACATGAACACTGAAGCTTTCTTT.

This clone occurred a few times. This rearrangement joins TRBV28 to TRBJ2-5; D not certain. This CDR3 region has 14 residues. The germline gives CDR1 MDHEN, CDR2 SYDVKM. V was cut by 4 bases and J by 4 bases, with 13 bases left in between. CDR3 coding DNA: TGTGCCAGCAGTTCCGAACGGCGAGGAGAGACCCAGTACTTC. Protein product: CASSSERRGETQYF.

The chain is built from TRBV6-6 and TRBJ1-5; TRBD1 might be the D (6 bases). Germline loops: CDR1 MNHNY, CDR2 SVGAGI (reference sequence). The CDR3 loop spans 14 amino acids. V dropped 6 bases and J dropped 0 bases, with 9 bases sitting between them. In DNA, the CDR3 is TGTGCCAGCAGACAGGGTAATAGCAATCAGCCCCAGCATTTT. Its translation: CASRQGNSNQPQHF.

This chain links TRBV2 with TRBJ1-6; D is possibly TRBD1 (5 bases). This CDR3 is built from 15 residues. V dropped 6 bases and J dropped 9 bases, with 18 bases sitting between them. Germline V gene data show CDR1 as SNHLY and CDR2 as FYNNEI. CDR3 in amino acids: CASRSSGGVASPLHF. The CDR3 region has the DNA TGTGCCAGCAGAAGCTCGGGGGGGGTGGCTTCACCCCTCCACTTT.

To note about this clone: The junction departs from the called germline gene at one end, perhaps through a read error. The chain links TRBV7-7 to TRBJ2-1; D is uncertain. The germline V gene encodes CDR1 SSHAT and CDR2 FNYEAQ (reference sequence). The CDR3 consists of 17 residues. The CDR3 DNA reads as TGTGCTAGCAGCTTAGAGGAAGCGATGGCTCCCTACAATGAGCAGTTCTTC. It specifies CASSLEEAMAPYNEQFF.

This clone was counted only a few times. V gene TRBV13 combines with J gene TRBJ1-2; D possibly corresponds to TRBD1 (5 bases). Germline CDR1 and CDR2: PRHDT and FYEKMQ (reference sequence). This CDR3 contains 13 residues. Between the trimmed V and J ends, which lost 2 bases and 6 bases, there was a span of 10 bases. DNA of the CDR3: TGTGCCAGCAGCTTATCTGGGGGGGATGGCTACACCTTC. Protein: CASSLSGGDGYTF.

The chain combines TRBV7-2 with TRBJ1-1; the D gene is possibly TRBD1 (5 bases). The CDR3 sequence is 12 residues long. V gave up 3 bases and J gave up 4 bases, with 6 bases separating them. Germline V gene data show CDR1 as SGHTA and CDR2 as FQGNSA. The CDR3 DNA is TGTGCCAGCAGCTTCAGGGTCACTGAAGCTTTCTTT. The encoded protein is CASSFRVTEAFF.

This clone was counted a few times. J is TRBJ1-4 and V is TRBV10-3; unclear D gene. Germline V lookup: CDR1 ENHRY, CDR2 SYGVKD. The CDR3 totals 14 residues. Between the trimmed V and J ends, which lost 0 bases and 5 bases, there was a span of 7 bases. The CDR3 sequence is CAISESGENEKLFF. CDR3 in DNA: TGTGCCATCAGTGAGTCTGGAGAGAATGAAAAACTGTTTTTT.